Shown below are 26 T cell receptor beta chains from a single sample sequenced in a study of T cells after yellow fever vaccination (dated by TCRdb to the late 2010s). The label giving this sample's treatment or condition can be read as: live attenuated yellow fever vaccine strain. Preparation of the library involved 5' RACE. Sequencing relied on an Illumina HiSeq 2500. The public reads were reanalyzed by TCRdb: fastp trimming at Q25, MiXCR alignment, in-frame beta chains only. CDR3 protein duplicates are merged, each entry listing the most common genes and DNA. This sample lists 300,000 or so distinct CDR3 sequences; approximately 13% were detected once. The ten largest make up roughly 0.5% of the sample. Specimen: CD4+ T cells sorted from PBMCs, collected 45 days after the yellow fever booster vaccination. The receptors stem from a man younger than 40 who received the YFV17D yellow fever vaccine.

The chain employs TRBV7-9 and TRBJ2-7, with 12 nucleotides matching TRBD2. The CDR3 totals 15 residues. V lost 3 bases, J lost 2 bases, and 2 bases stayed unmatched. Germline CDR1 SEHNR, CDR2 FQNEAQ (reference sequence). The CDR3 DNA reads TGTGCCAGCAGCTTTCGGACTAGCGGGGCCTACGAGCAGTACTTC. Translation gives CASSFRTSGAYEQYF.

This clonotype was seen a few times. V and J are TRBV7-2 and TRBJ2-7; a weak D match, TRBD2 (6 bases). The ends were cut back, 2 bases at V and 7 bases at J, with 12 bases in the middle. The CDR3 is made up of 13 amino acids. Germline CDR1 SGHTA, CDR2 FQGNSA. CDR3 DNA sequence: TGTGCCAGCAGCTTATCAGGGAGCGGGGAGCAGTACTTC. Translation: CASSLSGSGEQYF.

This sequence joins TRBV5-1 and TRBJ2-7; TRBD2 matches 9 bases. CDR3 length: 16 residues. Trimming removed 1 base from V and 3 bases from J; junction bases left unmatched: 8. Germline V gives CDR1 SGHRS, CDR2 YFSETQ. The CDR3 DNA reads as TGCGCCAGCAGCTTGAGGGTAGGTAGCGGGAGCTACGAGCAGTACTTC. As protein: CASSLRVGSGSYEQYF.

Turning to this clonotype: A much larger clone sits a single nucleotide away, making a read error possible. The chain couples TRBV5-1 to TRBJ2-1; TRBD1 aligns across 7 bases. Germline values: CDR1 SGHRS, CDR2 YFSETQ. This CDR3 contains 13 residues. Here the CDR3 DNA reads TGCGCCAGCATCTTGTACAGGGGAAATGAGCAGTTCTTC. As protein: CASILYRGNEQFF.

The DNA for the CDR3 is TGTGCCAGCAGCCAAGCTAGCGGGAGAGGGACAGATACGCAGTATTTT. It yields the protein CASSQASGRGTDTQYF. The genes are TRBV3-1 and TRBJ2-3; 10 positions agree with TRBD2. V lost 1 base and J lost 3; bases outside the gene matches: 4. Germline V lookup: CDR1 LGHDT, CDR2 YNNKEL (reference sequence). This CDR3 spans 16 amino acids.

This clonotype was observed a handful of times. This chain connects TRBV21-1 to TRBJ1-6. TRBV21-1 is an annotated pseudogene. The CDR3 contains 16 residues. CDR3 in amino acids: CASSKEGNSFNSPLHF. DNA for the CDR3: TGTGCCAGCAGCAAAGAAGGAAACAGTTTTAATTCACCCCTCCACTTT.

This clonotype was seen at least ten times. The gene calls are TRBV4-3 and TRBJ1-2; D unresolved. Germline-derived CDR1 and CDR2 are LGHNA and YSLEER. The CDR3 covers 17 residues. Trimming stripped 0 bases from V and 4 bases from J, with 18 bases between. CDR3 amino acids: CASSQDPPGSNPYGYTF. The CDR3 DNA reads as TGCGCCAGCAGCCAAGATCCGCCCGGGTCTAACCCCTATGGCTACACCTTC.

The chain carries TRBV5-6 and TRBJ2-1; D gene uncertain. The CDR3 has 11 amino acids. Germline V lookup: CDR1 SGHDT, CDR2 YYEEEE. V lost 3 bases to trimming and J lost 10 bases, with 8 bases between them. The DNA of the CDR3 is TGTGCCAGCAGCTCGGCCCCGGAGCAGTTCTTC. Residues: CASSSAPEQFF.

The chain uses TRBV7-9 and TRBJ1-2, with TRBD1 as a possible D gene (5 bases). V was trimmed by 8 bases and J by 7 bases, leaving 14 bases between them. CDR1 is SEHNR, CDR2 FQNEAQ, per germline (reference sequence). The CDR3 consists of 12 residues. The CDR3 region has the DNA TGTGCCAGCCCTGGGGACTTTTCTGGCTACACCTTC. Translation: CASPGDFSGYTF.

Only a few counts were recorded for this clonotype. The genes are TRBV20-1 and TRBJ1-1; D might be TRBD1 (5 bases). This CDR3 is 15 amino acids long. Germline V lookup: CDR1 DFQATT, CDR2 SNEGSKA (reference sequence). V was pared by 6 bases and J by 0 bases, with 17 bases between. The CDR3 bases are TGCAGTGCATTCCCCTCGGGACGGATGAACACTGAAGCTTTCTTT. Amino acids: CSAFPSGRMNTEAFF.

The V and J genes are TRBV4-1 and TRBJ2-1, with D possibly matching TRBD2 (6 bases). The CDR3 is made up of 17 amino acids. CDR1 MGHRA and CDR2 YSYEKL come from the germline V gene. Trimming shortened V by 4 bases and J by 2 bases, and 18 bases separated the two germline ends. CDR3 bases: TGCGCCAGCAGCCCCCTCGGAGGGGCGATGCCCTACAATGAGCAGTTCTTC. The encoded protein is CASSPLGGAMPYNEQFF.

This clonotype has at least ten counts. This sequence joins TRBV12-3 or TRBV12-4 and TRBJ2-2, with D unresolved. The V gene lost 6 bases and the J gene lost 8 bases, with 10 bases spanning the gap. This CDR3 is 12 amino acids long. CDR3 nucleotides: TGTGCCAGCAGCCCTCGTAGGGGGGAGCTGTTTTTT. Amino acid sequence: CASSPRRGELFF.

The V gene is TRBV7-2, the J gene TRBJ2-5, with unresolved D. V was trimmed by 1 base and J by 7 bases, leaving 7 bases between them. Germline loops: CDR1 SGHTA, CDR2 FQGNSA. This CDR3 comprises 12 residues. CDR3 protein: CASSLDVGTQYF. The CDR3 nucleotides are TGTGCCAGCAGCTTAGATGTCGGGACCCAGTACTTC. Drawing the rest from reference TRBV7-2 and TRBJ2-5, the complete variable domain is GAGVSQSPSNKVTEKGKDVELRCDPISGHTALYWYRQSLGQGLEFLIYFQGNSAPDKSGLPSDRFSAERTGGSVSTLTIQRTQQEDSAVYLCASSLDVGTQYFGPGTRLLVL.

The CDR3 sequence is CASSQRGGMVNEQFF. The CDR3 DNA reads TGTGCCAGCAGCCAGAGAGGGGGCATGGTAAATGAGCAGTTCTTC. The rearrangement uses TRBV6-2 or TRBV6-3 and TRBJ2-1; 7 bases fit TRBD1. The CDR3 covers 15 residues. J gave up 7 bases and V 6 bases, and 12 bases lay outside the gene matches. Germline values: CDR1 MNHEY, CDR2 SVGEGT.

This rearrangement joins TRBV4-2 to TRBJ1-3; 7 positions agree with TRBD1. V trimming: 1 base; J trimming: 4 bases; junction bases outside the gene matches: 7. In germline, CDR1 is LGHNA, CDR2 YNFKEQ. The CDR3 spans 16 residues. CDR3 nucleotides: TGTGCCAGCAGCCAAGCCGGACAGGCCTCGGGAAACACCATATATTTT. It encodes CASSQAGQASGNTIYF.

In this sample, this clonotype turned up a few times. This chain uses TRBV7-2 with TRBJ1-1, with D uncertain. The CDR3 covers 15 residues. Trimming pared 1 base from V and 1 base from J, leaving 10 bases between. Germline V gene sequence: CDR1 SGHTA, CDR2 FQGNSA. The CDR3 sequence is CASSLVPTWNTEAFF. CDR3 bases: TGTGCCAGCAGCTTAGTACCCACATGGAACACTGAAGCTTTCTTT.

This clonotype was recorded many times. The J gene is TRBJ2-5, the V gene TRBV12-3 or TRBV12-4, with D perhaps being TRBD1 or TRBD2 (5 bases each). The CDR3 extends over 11 amino acids. V dropped 1 base and J dropped 10 bases, with 7 bases sitting between them. The CDR3 here is CASSLGGDQYF. The CDR3 DNA follows: TGTGCCAGCAGTTTAGGAGGGGACCAGTACTTC.

This clonotype was picked up one time. A much more abundant neighbour one base away suggests this may be a read error. The rearrangement uses TRBV20-1 and TRBJ1-4; 7 bases are shared with TRBD1. The CDR3 consists of 15 residues. After removal of 0 bases from V and 8 bases from J, the junction contained 9 bases not matched to a gene. Germline V gene sequence: CDR1 DFQATT, CDR2 SNEGSKA (reference sequence). DNA for the CDR3: TGCAGTGCTAGAGATCCCGCGACAGGGCAAGAAAAACTGTTTTTT. It yields the protein CSARDPATGQEKLFF.

This chain links TRBV6-1 with TRBJ2-1; 12 nucleotides agree with TRBD2. In germline, CDR1 is MNHNS, CDR2 SASEGT. With V trimmed by 6 bases and J by 2 bases, 2 bases remained unmatched. This CDR3 has 15 residues. The CDR3 is CASRLAGGTYNEQFF. The CDR3, as DNA: TGTGCCAGCAGACTAGCGGGAGGCACCTACAATGAGCAGTTCTTC.

The chain couples TRBV5-1 to TRBJ2-7, with 8 bases that match TRBD2. The J segment lost 0 bases and the V segment lost 4 bases, leaving 3 bases of the junction unmatched. The CDR3 runs to 14 residues. CDR1 and CDR2 (germline): SGHRS, YFSETQ. Here the CDR3 DNA reads TGCGCCAGCAGCACCGGGACTAGCTCCTACGAGCAGTACTTC. Translation: CASSTGTSSYEQYF.

This chain joins TRBV5-1 and TRBJ2-3, with a possible D match to TRBD2 (6 bases). The length of the CDR3 is 17 residues. V was clipped by 4 bases and J by 0 bases, with 18 bases between them. The germline gives CDR1 SGHRS, CDR2 YFSETQ. The CDR3 DNA sequence: TGCGCCAGCAGCCGAGGGCTACTAGCCCAAAGCACAGATACGCAGTATTTT. This gives the protein CASSRGLLAQSTDTQYF.

Here the CDR3 reads CASGGVRGLGEQFF. For the CDR3, the DNA is TGCGCCAGCGGGGGGGTTAGAGGACTGGGTGAGCAGTTCTTC. The rearrangement links TRBV4-1 to TRBJ2-1; 7 bases map to TRBD2. Germline CDR1 is MGHRA and CDR2 is YSYEKL. The J segment lost 9 bases and the V segment lost 8 bases, leaving 13 bases of the junction unmatched. The CDR3 is made up of 14 amino acids.

In its sample, this clonotype was seen a few times. The chain links TRBV15 to TRBJ1-5; D is undetermined. CDR1 is LNHNV and CDR2 is YYDKDF in the germline V gene (reference sequence). Deletions cut 3 bases from V and 9 bases from J, with 12 bases between. The CDR3 is 13 amino acids. CDR3 protein: CATSRDGLTPQHF. The CDR3 nucleotides read TGTGCCACCAGCAGGGACGGCCTAACGCCCCAGCATTTT.

This clonotype was detected only a few times. The J gene is TRBJ2-1, the V gene TRBV7-2; the match to TRBD1 covers 12 bases. Germline V gives CDR1 SGHTA, CDR2 FQGNSA. CDR3 length: 16 amino acids. With V trimmed by 1 base and J by 10 bases, 8 bases remained unmatched. Here the CDR3 DNA reads TGTGCCAGCAGCTTAGGGCCGGGACAGGGGGCGGGGGAGCAGTTCTTC. Protein: CASSLGPGQGAGEQFF.

This clonotype was picked up a small number of times. The chain recombines TRBV20-1 with TRBJ2-5, with D hard to call. Germline assignment: CDR1 DFQATT and CDR2 SNEGSKA (reference sequence). V lost 4 bases and J lost 7, with 19 bases in between. The CDR3 runs 14 residues. Written as DNA, the CDR3 is TGCAGTGCTAAGCCGGGTAACCTCCGCTGGACCCAGTACTTC. As protein: CSAKPGNLRWTQYF.

This clonotype was seen more than once but under ten times. The J gene is TRBJ2-1, the V gene TRBV19; possible D gene TRBD1, 6 bases. Trimming left V 7 bases short and J 0 bases short, with 22 bases between. This CDR3 contains 18 residues. CDR1 and CDR2 (germline): LNHDA, SQIVND (reference sequence). In DNA form, the CDR3 reads TGTGCCAGTACCCCCGGAGGAGGTGCAGGGGCCTCCTACAATGAGCAGTTCTTC. Translated, it gives CASTPGGGAGASYNEQFF. Filled out from reference TRBV19 and TRBJ2-1, the complete variable domain reads DGGITQSPKYLFRKEGQNVTLSCEQNLNHDAMYWYRQDPGQGLRLIYYSQIVNDFQKGDIAEGYSVSREKKESFPLTVTSAQKNPTAFYLCASTPGGGAGASYNEQFFGPGTRLTVL.